This TCR beta chain is from a study of shared clonotypes between healthy human individuals. This CDR3 spans 15 amino acids. Trimming shortened V by 0 bases and J by 4 bases, and 12 bases separated the two germline ends. Germline V lookup: CDR1 MGHRA, CDR2 YSYEKL. Naive CD8 cells comprised CD45RO-negative, CCR7-positively selected cells, excluding terminally differentiated effector memory CD45RA+ cells. Those who donated, Caucasian adults without exception, all lived in Nashville, Tennessee. The method was immunoSEQ multiplex PCR; TCRdb's version includes in-frame clones alone and lacks a portion of them. The table records about 2.2 million clones, roughly 93% of them present only once.

Sequencing input: naive CD8+ T cells from PBMCs. The chain joins TRBV4-1 to TRBJ1-2; a possible D gene is TRBD1 (6 bases). This TCR came from a man aged 18 to 30 in good health. Some clones in this sample may be carry-over from other donors' samples. CDR3 coding DNA: TGCGCCAGCAGCCAAGAGGGGGCTCCCTTCTATGGCTACACCTTC. Translating it yields CASSQEGAPFYGYTF.